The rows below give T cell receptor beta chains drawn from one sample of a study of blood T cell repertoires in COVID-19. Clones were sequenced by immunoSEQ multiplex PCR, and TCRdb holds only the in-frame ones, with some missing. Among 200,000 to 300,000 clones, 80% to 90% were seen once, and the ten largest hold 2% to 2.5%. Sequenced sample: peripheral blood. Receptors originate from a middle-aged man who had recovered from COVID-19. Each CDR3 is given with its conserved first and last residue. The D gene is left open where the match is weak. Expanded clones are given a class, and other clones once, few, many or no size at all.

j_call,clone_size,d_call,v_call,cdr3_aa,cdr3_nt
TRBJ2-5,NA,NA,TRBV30,CAWSGISAETQYF,TGTGCCTGGAGCGGTATTAGTGCGGAGACCCAGTACTTC
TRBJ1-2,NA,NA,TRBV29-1,CSVEGPRLYGYTF,TGCAGCGTTGAGGGGCCCCGCCTCTATGGCTACACCTTC
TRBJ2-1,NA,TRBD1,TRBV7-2,CASSFTGQGENEQFF,TGTGCCAGCAGCTTTACGGGACAGGGCGAAAATGAGCAGTTCTTC
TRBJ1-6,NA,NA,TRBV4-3,CASSRKPQSTHLYNSPLHF,TGCGCCAGCAGCCGCAAACCCCAGTCGACTCACCTTTATAATTCACCCCTCCACTTT
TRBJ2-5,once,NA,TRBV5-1,CASSLAAGTYQETQYF,TGCGCCAGCAGCTTGGCTGCGGGAACGTACCAAGAGACCCAGTACTTC
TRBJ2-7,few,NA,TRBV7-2,CASTLSIASDSYEQYF,TGTGCCAGCACCCTATCGATAGCCTCCGACTCCTACGAGCAGTACTTC
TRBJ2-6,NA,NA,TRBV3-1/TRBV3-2,CASSASHRVPPGPGANVLTF,TGTGCCAGCAGCGCCTCCCACAGGGTCCCTCCTGGGCCTGGGGCCAACGTCCTGACTTTC
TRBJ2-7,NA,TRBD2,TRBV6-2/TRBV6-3,CASSYSLADASYEQYF,TGTGCCAGCAGTTACTCGCTAGCGGATGCATCCTACGAGCAGTACTTC
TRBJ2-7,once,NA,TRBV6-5,CASSYSIPGEGYEQYF,TGTGCCAGCAGTTACTCTATACCGGGAGAGGGCTACGAGCAGTACTTC
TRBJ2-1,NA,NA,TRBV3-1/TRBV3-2,CASSQALGQNNEQFF,TGTGCCAGCAGCCAAGCCCTTGGACAGAACAATGAGCAGTTCTTC
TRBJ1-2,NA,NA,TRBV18,CASSRVPGEMGLGGYTF,TGTGCCAGCTCACGGGTCCCAGGGGAGATGGGTCTAGGAGGCTACACCTTC
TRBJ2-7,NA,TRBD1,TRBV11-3,CASGVDRAEQYF,TGTGCCAGCGGGGTGGACAGGGCCGAGCAGTACTTC
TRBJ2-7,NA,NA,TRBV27,CASSLGTDYEQYF,TGTGCCAGCAGTCTCGGGACTGACTACGAGCAGTACTTC
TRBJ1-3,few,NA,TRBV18,CASSPWTPGSGNTIYF,TGTGCCAGCTCACCTTGGACACCAGGCTCTGGAAACACCATATATTTT
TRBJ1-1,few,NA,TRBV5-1,CASSLLPTAGAEAFF,TGCGCCAGCAGCTTATTGCCCACCGCTGGAGCTGAAGCTTTCTTT